The 13 T cell receptor beta chains presented below share a single source sample, sequenced in a study of patients and donors after allogeneic stem cell transplantation. MiXCR was run by TCRdb on the RT-PCR reads, yielding one entry per CDR3 protein. Of around 7,600 distinct CDR3 sequences listed, roughly 12% are singletons. Sample: blood, either unsorted or a sorted T cell fraction (not recorded which). Every receptor here comes from a human donor who was either an allogeneic HSCT recipient or a stem cell or donor lymphocyte infusion donor (not recorded which). It is not recorded whose cells these are; they may come from a transplant donor.

This clonotype was seen a few times. The chain carries TRBV6-5 and TRBJ2-7; unclear D gene. This CDR3 has 14 amino acids. The germline gives CDR1 MNHEY, CDR2 SVGAGI. V was trimmed by 6 bases and J by 3 bases, leaving 15 bases between them. CDR3 loop: CASRTLLGNYEQYF. In nucleotides, the CDR3 is TGTGCCAGCAGGACCCTGTTGGGAAACTACGAGCAGTACTTC.

This clonotype was seen many times. This chain uses TRBV15 with TRBJ1-4; perhaps TRBD1 as D (6 bases). V lost 1 base to trimming and J lost 6 bases, with 18 bases between them. CDR3 length: 17 amino acids. Germline V gene sequence: CDR1 LNHNV, CDR2 YYDKDF (reference sequence). The CDR3 coding sequence is TGTGCCACCAGCAGAGCCCTTCGGACAGACGCTTATGAAAAACTGTTTTTT. Residues: CATSRALRTDAYEKLFF.

This clonotype showed up just a few times. The genes are TRBV10-1 and TRBJ2-3; D ambiguous. This CDR3 is 14 amino acids long. With 3 bases removed from V and 0 bases from J, the gap between germline ends came to 7 bases. Germline lookup yields CDR1 WNHNN and CDR2 SYGVQD (reference sequence). The CDR3 DNA reads as TGCGCCAGCAGTGACGGCGGTAGCACAGATACGCAGTATTTT. This sequence encodes CASSDGGSTDTQYF.

This clonotype was picked up a small number of times. This rearrangement joins TRBV19 to TRBJ2-5, with D possibly being TRBD2 (6 bases). The CDR3 loop spans 15 amino acids. CDR1 and CDR2 from the germline V gene are LNHDA and SQIVND (reference sequence). Trimming left V 5 bases short and J 5 bases short, with 18 bases between. The CDR3 here is CASSPTGTWGETQYF. The DNA of the CDR3 is TGTGCCAGTAGTCCGACCGGGACTTGGGGGGAGACCCAGTACTTC.

This clonotype came up many times. This chain links TRBV27 with TRBJ1-5, with a tentative D call TRBD1 (6 bases). Trimming left V 2 bases short and J 7 bases short, with 15 bases between. CDR1 and CDR2 (germline): MNHEY, SMNVEV (reference sequence). The CDR3 totals 15 residues. The CDR3 reads CASSLVGGHLQPQHF. The DNA of the CDR3 is TGTGCCAGCAGTTTAGTGGGGGGGCATCTCCAGCCCCAGCATTTT.

Remarks on this clonotype: With a much larger clone just one base away, this may be a read error. The V call is TRBV9, the J call TRBJ1-6; D is unclear. The CDR3 covers 15 residues. Germline assignment: CDR1 SGDLS and CDR2 YYNGEE. Trimming removed 3 bases at V and 1 base at J, with 8 bases between. In nucleotides, the CDR3 is TGTGCCAGCAGCGGGCATGGTTCCTATAATTCACCCCTCCACTTT. Translation: CASSGHGSYNSPLHF.

This chain connects TRBV14 to TRBJ2-5; 10 positions match TRBD1. The CDR3 runs to 19 residues. Per the germline V gene, CDR1 is SGHDN and CDR2 is FVKESK. V shed 0 bases and J 4 bases; nucleotides not matched to a gene: 14. CDR3 loop: CASSQEYPGTGAQLETQYF. CDR3 bases: TGTGCCAGCAGCCAAGAATATCCGGGGACAGGGGCGCAACTAGAGACCCAGTACTTC.

This clonotype has at least ten counts. The V and J genes are TRBV6-1 and TRBJ1-1; no firm D call. V dropped 5 bases and J dropped 4 bases, with 14 bases sitting between them. The germline V gene encodes CDR1 MNHNS and CDR2 SASEGT. The CDR3 is made up of 14 amino acids. CDR3 nucleotides: TGTGCCAGCAGTATCCTCCCAGGCACCACTGAAGCTTTCTTT. It yields the protein CASSILPGTTEAFF.

This clonotype came up many times. The gene calls are TRBV3-1 and TRBJ1-2, with D possibly TRBD1 on 6 matching bases. Trimming removed 2 bases from V and 4 bases from J, with 14 bases in between. The CDR3 loop spans 15 amino acids. Germline CDR1 is LGHDT and CDR2 is YNNKEL (reference sequence). The CDR3 reads CASSQPGGLLYGYTF. The DNA for the CDR3 is TGTGCCAGCAGCCAACCGGGGGGCCTCCTCTATGGCTACACCTTC.

In this sample, this clonotype turned up many times. This sequence joins TRBV12-3 or TRBV12-4 and TRBJ1-2, with a tentative D call TRBD1 (5 bases). V was shortened by 3 bases and J by 8 bases, with 16 bases between the two germline ends. This CDR3 contains 14 residues. In DNA form, the CDR3 reads TGTGCCAGCAGTTTGATAAGGGGTGCTGGGGGCTACACCTTC. This sequence encodes CASSLIRGAGGYTF.

This clonotype came up many times. The V gene is TRBV6-6, the J gene TRBJ1-1; D remains ambiguous. Germline V CDR1 and CDR2: MNHNY, SVGAGI (reference sequence). This CDR3 spans 13 amino acids. Trimming took 7 bases from V and 6 from J, leaving 15 bases between them. The CDR3 here is CASNPGFWAEAFF. As DNA, the CDR3 is TGTGCCAGCAATCCGGGGTTCTGGGCTGAAGCTTTCTTT.

This clonotype was found many times. V and J are TRBV2 and TRBJ1-3; a weak D match, TRBD1 (5 bases). V was clipped by 9 bases and J by 0 bases, with 12 bases between them. The germline gives CDR1 SNHLY, CDR2 FYNNEI. The CDR3 contains 14 residues. This CDR3 is CASLQDNSGNTIYF. CDR3 nucleotide sequence: TGTGCCAGTTTACAGGACAACTCTGGAAACACCATATATTTT.

This clonotype has ten or more counts. This rearrangement joins TRBV5-1 to TRBJ2-1; 12 bases are a match to TRBD2. V lost 5 bases to trimming and J lost 5 bases; unmatched junction nucleotides: 2. The CDR3 is made up of 14 amino acids. Germline CDR1 SGHRS, CDR2 YFSETQ. This chain's CDR3 is CASRTSGGNNEQFF. CDR3 DNA sequence: TGCGCCAGCAGAACTAGCGGGGGGAACAATGAGCAGTTCTTC.